One sample yielded the 9 T cell receptor beta chains listed below, sequenced in a study of T cell clones after liver transplantation. Profiled with immunoSEQ multiplex PCR; TCRdb holds only in-frame clones, not every one. The sample contains roughly 65,000 clones, almost 95% of which appear only once. Here the sequenced sample was CD4+ T cells from blood, taken less than 28 months after liver transplant. The receptor source for this set is a human patient who received a liver transplant. Part of the T cells may come from the graft donor.

The genes are TRBV6-5 and TRBJ2-7, with D possibly TRBD1 on 6 matching bases. The germline V gene encodes CDR1 MNHEY and CDR2 SVGAGI. The CDR3 is made up of 14 amino acids. V lost 5 bases to trimming and J lost 1 base, with 12 bases between them. The CDR3 loop is CASSTGDRSYEQYF. The DNA of the CDR3 is TGTGCCAGCAGTACCGGAGACAGGTCCTACGAGCAGTACTTC.

This rearrangement joins TRBV5-1 to TRBJ1-2; TRBD1 matches 7 bases. CDR1 is SGHRS, CDR2 YFSETQ, per germline. The CDR3 sequence is 14 residues long. V shed 4 bases and J 4 bases; nucleotides not matched to a gene: 7. The CDR3 protein is CASSAREGAYGYTF. The DNA for the CDR3 is TGCGCCAGCAGCGCCCGCGAGGGGGCCTATGGCTACACCTTC.

The chain combines TRBV27 with TRBJ2-2, with D perhaps matching TRBD1 (6 bases). Trimming took off 5 bases at V and 6 bases at J, with 16 bases between the two ends. The CDR3 sequence is 15 residues long. Germline loops: CDR1 MNHEY, CDR2 SMNVEV (reference sequence). CDR3 in DNA: TGTGCCAGCAGTCCCCGGCAGGGGCGTCCCGGGGAGCTGTTTTTT. The encoded protein is CASSPRQGRPGELFF.

This chain links TRBV6-5 with TRBJ2-1; maybe TRBD2 (6 bases). The V gene's germline CDR1 is MNHEY and CDR2 SVGAGI. Trimming left V 3 bases short and J 8 bases short, with 14 bases between. The CDR3 is 14 residues long. The CDR3 sequence: CASSYGIRDYEQFF. CDR3 DNA: TGTGCCAGCAGTTATGGGATCCGGGACTATGAGCAGTTCTTC.

This clone has only a few counts. This rearrangement joins TRBV14 to TRBJ2-2; no definite D call. Deletions cut 0 bases from V and 7 bases from J, with 6 bases between. Germline V gene sequence: CDR1 SGHDN, CDR2 FVKESK. The CDR3 totals 13 residues. The CDR3 DNA reads TGTGCCAGCAGCCAAGAAGCGTACGGGGAGCTGTTTTTT. It codes for CASSQEAYGELFF.

This clone appeared a single time. The chain uses TRBV18 and TRBJ1-1; D unresolved. The CDR3 is 11 residues long. Deletions cut 3 bases from V and 5 bases from J, with 4 bases between. From germline, CDR1 is KGHSH and CDR2 LQKENI. For the CDR3, the DNA is TGTGCCAGCTCACCGGGGACTGAAGCTTTCTTT. Protein product: CASSPGTEAFF.

The chain carries TRBV5-3 and TRBJ2-1; 12 bases fit TRBD2. Being an ORF, TRBV5-3 has a function that is uncertain. The ends lost 5 bases at V and 6 bases at J; junction bases unmatched: 9. The CDR3 loop spans 16 amino acids. This chain's CDR3 is CARSFLTSGGPNEQFF. The CDR3, as DNA: TGTGCCAGAAGTTTTCTGACTAGCGGGGGCCCCAATGAGCAGTTCTTC.

Concerning this clone itself: Other DNA sequences in the sample encode the same CDR3. This chain links TRBV7-2 with TRBJ2-2; D is undetermined. V gave up 2 bases and J gave up 0 bases, with 4 bases separating them. CDR3 length equals 14 residues. CDR1 is SGHTA and CDR2 is FQGNSA in the germline V gene. The CDR3 protein is CASSLTPNTGELFF. The CDR3 DNA reads TGTGCCAGCAGCTTAACGCCGAACACCGGGGAGCTGTTTTTT.

The J gene is TRBJ2-7, the V gene TRBV7-6; TRBD1 matches 7 bases. The CDR3 loop spans 16 amino acids. V was clipped by 3 bases and J by 5 bases; unmatched bases: 13. The germline V gene encodes CDR1 SGHVS and CDR2 FNYEAQ. For the CDR3, the DNA is TGTGCCAGCAGCTTGCGGACAGGCTCCGTGATGGACGAGCAGTACTTC. Protein: CASSLRTGSVMDEQYF. Looking up the rest from reference TRBV7-6 and TRBJ2-7 gives the full variable domain: GAGVSQSPRYKVTKRGQDVALRCDPISGHVSLYWYRQALGQGPEFLTYFNYEAQQDKSGLPNDRFSAERPEGSISTLTIQRTEQRDSAMYRCASSLRTGSVMDEQYFGPGTRLTVT.